The 30 T cell receptor beta chains below were found in one sample sequenced in a study of blood T cell repertoires in COVID-19. Generated by immunoSEQ multiplex PCR, the TCRdb table keeps only in-frame clones and is missing some. Of around 150,000 clones in the sample, 80% to 90% are singletons; the top ten hold less than 10%. Sequencing was performed on peripheral blood. These receptors all come from a woman aged 55-69 years with COVID-19, enrolled during active disease.

The CDR3 region has the DNA TGTGCCAGCAGCCCCGGAGTAGCGGGGGCCTACCAAGAGACCCAGTACTTC. Encoded protein: CASSPGVAGAYQETQYF. This sequence joins TRBV5-8 and TRBJ2-5; 9 nucleotides agree with TRBD2. CDR1 is SGHTS, CDR2 YDEGEE, per germline. The CDR3 has 17 residues. The junction had 10 bases not matched to a gene; V was cut back by 4 bases and J by 0 bases.

The chain links TRBV14 to TRBJ1-2, with a possible D match to TRBD1 (5 bases). Trimming removed 1 base from V and 3 bases from J, with 12 bases in between. CDR1 and CDR2 (germline): SGHDN, FVKESK. The CDR3 loop spans 15 amino acids. CDR3 sequence: CASSQGGTVDYGYTF. CDR3 nucleotide sequence: TGTGCCAGCAGCCAAGGCGGGACCGTGGACTATGGCTACACCTTC.

V usage is TRBV4-2 and J usage is TRBJ1-2, with TRBD1 matching over 11 bases. CDR3 length: 19 residues. Germline values: CDR1 LGHNA, CDR2 YNFKEQ. The trim removed 0 bases at V and 3 bases at J, leaving 12 bases unmatched. The chain's CDR3 is CASSQDWGRTGGYDYGYTF. Written as DNA, the CDR3 is TGTGCCAGCAGCCAAGATTGGGGTAGGACAGGGGGCTACGACTATGGCTACACCTTC.

The chain couples TRBV5-1 to TRBJ1-6; 8 bases are a match to TRBD1. Trimming cost V 4 bases and J 9 bases; bases outside gene matches: 15. CDR1 and CDR2 (germline): SGHRS, YFSETQ. This CDR3 is built from 17 residues. CDR3 bases: TGCGCCAGCAGCGCCCAGACAGGGGACGAAAGCCGTTCACCCCTCCACTTT. This sequence encodes CASSAQTGDESRSPLHF.

This chain links TRBV13 with TRBJ1-1, with D possibly being TRBD1 (5 bases). Per the germline V gene, CDR1 is PRHDT and CDR2 is FYEKMQ (reference sequence). V dropped 0 bases and J dropped 10 bases, with 12 bases sitting between them. CDR3 length equals 13 residues. Here the CDR3 DNA reads TGTGCCAGCAGCTTAGGGGAGGCCGGGGGAGCTTTCTTT. Protein sequence: CASSLGEAGGAFF.

This clone has just one count. The V gene is TRBV3-1 (or the pseudogene TRBV3-2), the J gene TRBJ1-4; TRBD1 matches 11 bases. The ends lost 8 bases at V and 7 bases at J; junction bases unmatched: 3. Looked up from germline, CDR1 is LGHDT and CDR2 is YNNKEL (reference sequence). The CDR3 is 13 residues long. For the CDR3, the DNA is TGTGCCAGCCGGACAGGGGGCTCTGAAAAACTGTTTTTT. This encodes CASRTGGSEKLFF.

This CDR3 is CAIATPNYGYTF. The CDR3 DNA reads as TGTGCCATTGCAACTCCTAACTATGGCTACACCTTC. The chain has TRBV6-5 and TRBJ1-2; no clear D gene. Germline V gene sequence: CDR1 MNHEY, CDR2 SVGAGI. The CDR3 has 12 amino acids. V gave up 10 bases and J gave up 0 bases, with 9 bases separating them.

The chain is built from TRBV3-1 (or the pseudogene TRBV3-2) and TRBJ2-1, with TRBD2 matching over 10 bases. The V and J ends lost 1 base and 8 bases, in that order; junction bases with no gene match: 2. The CDR3 loop spans 14 amino acids. Germline V gene sequence: CDR1 LGHDT, CDR2 YNNKEL (reference sequence). CDR3 DNA: TGTGCCAGCAGCCAAGTAAGCGGGAGGGATGAGCAGTTCTTC. This encodes CASSQVSGRDEQFF.

The V call is TRBV5-5, the J call TRBJ2-7; a possible D gene is TRBD2 (5 bases). The CDR3 has 15 residues. The V end was cut by 1 base, the J end by 0 bases, with 11 bases between. CDR1 is SGHKS, CDR2 YYEKEE, per germline (reference sequence). CDR3 bases: TGTGCCAGCAGCTTGCGGGAATTGAGCTCCTACGAGCAGTACGTC. It codes for CASSLRELSSYEQYV.

The rearrangement joins TRBV9 to TRBJ1-2; D remains unclear. Germline-derived CDR1 and CDR2 are SGDLS and YYNGEE. CDR3 length: 15 amino acids. With 4 bases removed from V and 4 bases from J, the gap between germline ends came to 17 bases. The CDR3 bases are TGTGCCAGCAGCTCGGAGGGCCGAACCCTCTATGGCTACACCTTC. Translating it yields CASSSEGRTLYGYTF.

The rearrangement joins TRBV6-2 or TRBV6-3 to TRBJ2-5, with 8 positions matching TRBD1. The CDR3 covers 18 residues. Germline V gene lookup returns CDR1 MNHEY and CDR2 SVGEGT. The V gene end was trimmed by 5 bases and the J gene end by 5 bases; junction bases not matched to a gene: 19. The CDR3 protein is CASSPPSFQTGAGETQYF. The CDR3 DNA reads TGTGCCAGCAGTCCACCCTCCTTCCAGACAGGGGCCGGGGAGACCCAGTACTTC.

The chain uses TRBV4-1 and TRBJ1-1; D is ambiguous. CDR1 MGHRA and CDR2 YSYEKL come from the germline V gene. CDR3 length: 13 residues. V was clipped by 4 bases and J by 4 bases, with 10 bases between them. The CDR3 region has the DNA TGCGCCAGCAGCCTCGGTCGTGGCACTGAAGCTTTCTTT. Its protein is CASSLGRGTEAFF.

This clone was seen just once. The chain carries TRBV11-2 and TRBJ2-1; the match to TRBD2 covers 8 bases. The V gene end was trimmed by 5 bases and the J gene end by 10 bases; junction bases not matched to a gene: 16. This CDR3 spans 16 amino acids. Germline loops: CDR1 SGHAT, CDR2 FQNNGV. The CDR3, as DNA: TGTGCCAGCAGCGTGGGGGACGGGAGGGCCAGAAAAGAGCAGTTCTTC. Residues: CASSVGDGRARKEQFF.

The chain carries TRBV19 and TRBJ1-2; no firm D call. The CDR3 runs to 11 residues. Per germline, CDR1 LNHDA and CDR2 SQIVND (reference sequence). Deletions cut 6 bases from V and 8 bases from J, with 10 bases between. CDR3 amino acids: CASRINEGYTF. The CDR3 bases are TGTGCCAGTAGGATCAACGAGGGCTACACCTTC.

This clone was recorded a few times. This sequence joins TRBV5-8 and TRBJ1-5, with TRBD1 identical over 11 bases. Per the germline V gene, CDR1 is SGHTS and CDR2 is YDEGEE. CDR3 length: 15 amino acids. Trimming at V came to 7 bases and at J to 6 bases, leaving 9 bases not matched to a gene. The CDR3 coding sequence is TGTGCCAGCGGACGGACAGGGGGCGGCGGTCAGCCCCAGCATTTT. Encoded protein: CASGRTGGGGQPQHF.

The chain carries TRBV9 and TRBJ2-1; D perhaps matches TRBD1 (5 bases). The CDR3 extends over 14 amino acids. V lost 1 base to trimming and J lost 12 bases, with 17 bases between them. CDR1 and CDR2 from the germline V gene are SGDLS and YYNGEE. Here the CDR3 reads CASSVKDTGWGQFF. The CDR3 DNA reads TGTGCCAGCAGCGTAAAGGACACTGGGTGGGGGCAGTTCTTC.

V usage is TRBV10-3 and J usage is TRBJ1-5; D remains unclear. The CDR3 length is 14 residues. The V gene lost 3 bases and the J gene lost 3 bases, with 9 bases spanning the gap. In germline, CDR1 is ENHRY, CDR2 SYGVKD. Here the CDR3 reads CAISESQFNQPQHF. The DNA for the CDR3 is TGTGCCATCAGTGAATCTCAGTTCAATCAGCCCCAGCATTTT.

The chain recombines TRBV6-1 with TRBJ2-2; no firm D call. With 2 bases removed from V and 1 base from J, the gap between germline ends came to 8 bases. The CDR3 spans 15 residues. CDR1 and CDR2 from the germline V gene are MNHNS and SASEGT. The CDR3 region is CASSEPRQNTGELFF. CDR3 nucleotide sequence: TGTGCCAGCAGTGAACCGAGACAGAACACCGGGGAGCTGTTTTTT.

The rearrangement uses TRBV7-8 and TRBJ2-1; D is unresolved. Trimming took off 2 bases at V and 5 bases at J, with 13 bases between the two ends. Germline loops: CDR1 SGHVS, CDR2 FQNEAQ. This CDR3 is built from 15 residues. CDR3 residues: CASSLSLEMNNEQFF. CDR3 in DNA: TGTGCCAGCAGCTTATCTCTGGAGATGAACAATGAGCAGTTCTTC. Variable domain in full (rest from reference TRBV7-8 and TRBJ2-1): GAGVSQSPRYKVAKRGQDVALRCDPISGHVSLFWYQQALGQGPEFLTYFQNEAQLDKSGLPSDRFFAERPEGSVSTLKIQRTQQEDSAVYLCASSLSLEMNNEQFFGPGTRLTVL.

This sequence joins TRBV30 and TRBJ1-2, with a tentative D call TRBD1 (6 bases). V lost 7 bases and J lost 8, with 11 bases in between. This CDR3 has 10 amino acids. Per the germline V gene, CDR1 is GTSNPN and CDR2 is SVGIG (reference sequence). CDR3 in amino acids: CAFGTNGYTF. The DNA for the CDR3 is TGTGCCTTCGGGACAAACGGCTACACCTTC.

The chain recombines TRBV5-1 with TRBJ1-1; TRBD1 matches at 8 bases. The V gene's germline CDR1 is SGHRS and CDR2 YFSETQ. V shed 3 bases, J shed 0 bases, and the junction held 4 bases outside the gene matches. The CDR3 spans 15 residues. DNA of the CDR3: TGCGCCAGCAGCTCGGGACAGGTCATGAACACTGAAGCTTTCTTT. Its protein product is CASSSGQVMNTEAFF. Full variable domain (outside the CDR3, taken from reference TRBV5-1 and TRBJ1-1): KAGVTQTPRYLIKTRGQQVTLSCSPISGHRSVSWYQQTPGQGLQFLFEYFSETQRNKGNFPGRFSGRQFSNSRSEMNVSTLELGDSALYLCASSSGQVMNTEAFFGQGTRLTVV.

This chain joins TRBV5-4 and TRBJ1-2; 10 bases agree with TRBD1. The germline CDR1 and CDR2 sequences are SGHNT and YYREEE (reference sequence). The CDR3 contains 15 residues. Germline trimming cut 3 bases from V and 8 bases from J; bases unmatched to any gene: 10. The chain's CDR3 is CASSSQTGGAYGYTF. The CDR3 region has the DNA TGTGCCAGCAGCTCTCAGACAGGGGGCGCATACGGCTACACCTTC.

Comments on this clone: Sequence at one end of the junction differs from germline and may be a read error. This chain joins TRBV14 and TRBJ1-4, with TRBD1 identical over 7 bases. Germline loops: CDR1 SGHDN, CDR2 FVKESK. The CDR3 is 15 amino acids. This CDR3 is CASGQGQVNNEKLFF. CDR3 bases: TGTGCCAGCGGCCAAGGACAGGTTAATAATGAAAAACTGTTTTTT.

The gene calls are TRBV29-1 and TRBJ1-2, with 7 bases aligning to TRBD1. Losses at the gene ends were 6 bases for V and 4 bases for J; bases not matched to a gene: 11. CDR3 length equals 14 residues. CDR1 is SQVTM, CDR2 ANQGSEA, per germline. Written as DNA, the CDR3 is TGCAGCGTGCCTCGGGACAGTGGAACCTATGGCTACACCTTC. The encoded protein is CSVPRDSGTYGYTF.

This clone was seen only a few times. The DNA for the CDR3 is TGTGCCAGCAGCGTAGGGCACAGCAACTCTGGAAACACCATATATTTT. Its protein product is CASSVGHSNSGNTIYF. The chain joins TRBV9 to TRBJ1-3; D not resolved. V was shortened by 0 bases and J by 0 bases, with 10 bases between the two germline ends. The CDR3 runs 16 residues. Germline values: CDR1 SGDLS, CDR2 YYNGEE.

The rearrangement uses TRBV19 and TRBJ1-5, with TRBD1 identical over 8 bases. V shed 5 bases, J shed 4 bases, and the junction held 4 bases outside the gene matches. The CDR3 runs to 14 residues. The germline V gene has CDR1 LNHDA and CDR2 SQIVND (reference sequence). The CDR3 bases are TGTGCCAGTAGTTCAAGGACAGGGAATCAGCCCCAGCATTTT. Translated, it gives CASSSRTGNQPQHF.

This chain joins TRBV27 and TRBJ2-1, with 8 bases lining up with TRBD2. In germline, CDR1 is MNHEY, CDR2 SMNVEV (reference sequence). J lost 1 base, V lost 9 bases, and 8 bases had no gene match. The CDR3 has 15 amino acids. The CDR3 loop reads CASSSGGASYNEQFF. CDR3 nucleotides: TGTGCCAGTTCCTCGGGGGGGGCATCCTACAATGAGCAGTTCTTC.

The chain joins TRBV9 to TRBJ2-1, with D possibly TRBD2 on 6 matching bases. Germline CDR1 reads SGDLS; CDR2 reads YYNGEE. V gave up 0 bases and J gave up 7 bases, with 17 bases separating them. The CDR3 extends over 16 amino acids. CDR3 coding DNA: TGTGCCAGCAGCGTAGCAGGAGGGAGATCGGAAAATGAGCAGTTCTTC. It translates to CASSVAGGRSENEQFF.

CDR3 protein: CASSPPSRDRVSEQYF. DNA for the CDR3: TGTGCCAGCAGCCCTCCCTCCCGGGACAGGGTCTCCGAGCAGTACTTC. V is TRBV3-1 (or the pseudogene TRBV3-2) and J is TRBJ2-7; 9 nucleotides align to TRBD1. This CDR3 region has 16 residues. From germline, CDR1 is LGHDT and CDR2 YNNKEL (reference sequence). V dropped 4 bases and J dropped 6; count of bases not matched to a gene: 13.

V and J are TRBV5-6 and TRBJ2-1; 7 nucleotides align to TRBD2. After removal of 1 base from V and 0 bases from J, the junction contained 7 bases not matched to a gene. The CDR3 is 17 amino acids. The germline CDR1 and CDR2 sequences are SGHDT and YYEEEE. In nucleotides, the CDR3 is TGTGCCAGCAGCTTGTCGGGAGGTCCCCGCTCCTACAATGAGCAGTTCTTC. It codes for CASSLSGGPRSYNEQFF.